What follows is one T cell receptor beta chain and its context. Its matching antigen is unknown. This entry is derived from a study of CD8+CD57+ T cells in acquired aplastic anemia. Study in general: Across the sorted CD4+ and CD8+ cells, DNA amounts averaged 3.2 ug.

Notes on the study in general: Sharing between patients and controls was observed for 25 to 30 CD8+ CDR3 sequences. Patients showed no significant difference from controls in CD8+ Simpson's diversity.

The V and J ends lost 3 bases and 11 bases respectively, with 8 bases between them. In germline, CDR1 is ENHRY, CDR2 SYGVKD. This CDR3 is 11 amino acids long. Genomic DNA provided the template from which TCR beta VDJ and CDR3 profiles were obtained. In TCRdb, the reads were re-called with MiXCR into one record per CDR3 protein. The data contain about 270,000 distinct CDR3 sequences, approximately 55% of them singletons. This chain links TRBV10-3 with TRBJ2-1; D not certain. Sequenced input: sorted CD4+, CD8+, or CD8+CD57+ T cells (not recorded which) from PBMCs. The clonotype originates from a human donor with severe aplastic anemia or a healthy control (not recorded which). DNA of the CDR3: TGTGCCATCAGTGATTCGCTAAAGCAGTTCTTC. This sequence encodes CAISDSLKQFF.